This TCR beta chain derives from a study of T cell responses to AZD1222 COVID-19 vaccine. Study-level points and caveats: Targeting of unmutated variant regions was reportedly seen in nearly half of spike-specific TCRs. Vaccine-related CD4 TCRs covered spike, predominating at 160-218 and 743-854.

Germline V CDR1 and CDR2: MNHEY, SVGAGI. This CDR3 has 15 residues. Trimming at V came to 5 bases and at J to 3 bases, leaving 7 bases not matched to a gene. TCRdb's copy holds only in-frame clones and misses some; the assay was immunoSEQ multiplex PCR. Of more than 150,000 clones listed, around 88% are singletons. With respect to this clone: Its antigen is not identified.

The rearrangement links TRBV6-5 to TRBJ2-7; 10 nucleotides align to TRBD1. The source of this sequence is an adult in good health. Sequenced here: peripheral blood, sampled on day 0 of AZD1222 vaccination. The CDR3 DNA reads as TGTGCCAGCAGTCTTGGGACAGGGGTGGGCTACGAGCAGTACTTC. Protein sequence: CASSLGTGVGYEQYF.